A single sample gave rise to the 7 T cell receptor beta chains below, sequenced in a study of T cells in Graves' hyperthyroidism and ophthalmopathy. Template material for amplifying TCR beta CDR3 regions consisted of RNA transcripts. HTBI primers were used for first-round RT-PCR of the TCR CDR3. TCRdb independently ran MiXCR on the multiplex PCR reads; one entry per CDR3 protein. The data contain some 460,000 distinct CDR3 sequences, around a sixth of them singletons. The material sequenced was blood. These receptors all come from a woman in her late teens or twenties with Graves' hyperthyroidism.

The V and J genes are TRBV6-6 and TRBJ1-2; D gene unclear. The CDR3 is made up of 14 amino acids. Per the germline V gene, CDR1 is MNHNY and CDR2 is SVGAGI (reference sequence). Trimming removed 2 bases at V and 4 bases at J, with 11 bases between. CDR3 loop: CASSYGRASYGYTF. CDR3 in DNA: TGTGCCAGCAGTTACGGGAGGGCTAGCTATGGCTACACCTTC.

The chain employs TRBV19 and TRBJ2-3; D unresolved. Germline values: CDR1 LNHDA, CDR2 SQIVND (reference sequence). V was trimmed by 8 bases and J by 0 bases, leaving 9 bases between them. This CDR3 comprises 13 residues. The CDR3 nucleotides read TGTGCCAGTGGGCTCACTAGCACAGATACGCAGTATTTT. This sequence encodes CASGLTSTDTQYF.

The table lists this clonotype with many counts. The genes are TRBV18 and TRBJ2-5; D gene uncertain. Trimming stripped 1 base from V and 2 bases from J, with 8 bases between. The CDR3 consists of 14 residues. Per germline, CDR1 KGHSH and CDR2 LQKENI. The CDR3 DNA is TGTGCCAGCTCACCACAGACATCTCAAGAGACCCAGTACTTC. Its protein is CASSPQTSQETQYF.

This clonotype was picked up a small number of times. V is TRBV28 and J is TRBJ2-1; D is possibly TRBD2 (5 bases). The V and J ends lost 4 bases and 9 bases respectively, with 10 bases between them. This CDR3 comprises 12 residues. Germline loops: CDR1 MDHEN, CDR2 SYDVKM. Here the CDR3 reads CASSSLGSEQFF. The DNA of the CDR3 is TGTGCCAGCAGTTCCCTTGGGAGTGAGCAGTTCTTC.

In this sample, this clonotype turned up many times. The chain employs TRBV5-1 and TRBJ2-7; 11 nucleotides line up with TRBD2. The CDR3 spans 16 residues. J lost 2 bases, V lost 5 bases, and 9 bases had no gene match. From germline, CDR1 is SGHRS and CDR2 YFSETQ. CDR3 amino acids: CASSPVAGGLAYEQYF. For the CDR3, the DNA is TGCGCCAGCAGTCCTGTAGCGGGAGGGCTGGCCTACGAGCAGTACTTC.

This clonotype was seen many times. V is TRBV5-1 and J is TRBJ1-1; TRBD1 agrees at 8 bases. There are 15 residues in the CDR3. Germline loops: CDR1 SGHRS, CDR2 YFSETQ. V lost 4 bases to trimming and J lost 1 base; unmatched junction nucleotides: 6. The CDR3 DNA is TGCGCCAGCAGCCGATCCGGGACAGGGAACACTGAAGCTTTCTTT. It yields the protein CASSRSGTGNTEAFF.

This chain joins TRBV24-1 and TRBJ2-3; 9 positions agree with TRBD2. With V trimmed by 3 bases and J by 3 bases, 3 bases remained unmatched. CDR1 and CDR2 (germline): KGHDR, SFDVKD. There are 15 residues in the CDR3. CDR3 in DNA: TGTGCCACCAGTGATGCTAGCGGGGTAACAGATACGCAGTATTTT. The encoded protein is CATSDASGVTDTQYF.